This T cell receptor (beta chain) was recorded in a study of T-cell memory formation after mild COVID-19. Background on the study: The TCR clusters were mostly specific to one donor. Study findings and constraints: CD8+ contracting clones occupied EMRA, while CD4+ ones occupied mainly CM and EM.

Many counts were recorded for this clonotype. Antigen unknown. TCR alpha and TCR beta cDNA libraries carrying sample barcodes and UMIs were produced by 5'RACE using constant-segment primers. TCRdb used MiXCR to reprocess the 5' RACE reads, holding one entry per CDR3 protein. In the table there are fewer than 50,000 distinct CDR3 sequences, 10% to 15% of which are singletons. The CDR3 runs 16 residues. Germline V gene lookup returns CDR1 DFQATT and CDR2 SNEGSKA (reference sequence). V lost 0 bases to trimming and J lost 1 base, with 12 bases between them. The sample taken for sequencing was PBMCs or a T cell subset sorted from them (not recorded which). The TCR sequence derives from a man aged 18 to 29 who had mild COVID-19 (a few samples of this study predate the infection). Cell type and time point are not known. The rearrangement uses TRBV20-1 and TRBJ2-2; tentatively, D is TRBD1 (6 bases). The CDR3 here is CSARDQPGQNTGELFF. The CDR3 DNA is TGCAGTGCTAGAGATCAGCCGGGACAGAACACCGGGGAGCTGTTTTTT.